A selection of T cell receptor beta chains follows, all from one sample in a study of Graves' ophthalmopathy and Graves' hyperthyroidism. TCRdb reprocessed the multiplex PCR reads with MiXCR, giving one entry per CDR3 protein. The sample comprises under 250,000 distinct CDR3 sequences, just under 30% of which are singletons, and approximately 8.6% rests with the top ten. Material for sequencing was peripheral blood. The receptors were gathered from a man aged 50-59 years with Graves' ophthalmopathy. Each CDR3 is given with its conserved first and last residue. The D gene is left open where the match is weak.

V gene	D gene	J gene	CDR3 protein
TRBV2	-	TRBJ2-7	CASSEDNRYEQYF
TRBV6-1	-	TRBJ1-1	CASSEDWLGPEAFF
TRBV9	TRBD2	TRBJ2-5	CASSVGIAGGVEETQYF
TRBV7-2	TRBD1	TRBJ1-1	CASSLAGQGEAFF
TRBV2	TRBD1	TRBJ1-2	CASSERQGNYGYTF
TRBV5-1	TRBD2	TRBJ2-7	CASSLGDYGTYEQYF
TRBV20-1	-	TRBJ2-5	CSARDRGGRTGLPQETQYF
TRBV6-1	-	TRBJ1-1	CASSERSRDTEAFF
TRBV20-1	TRBD2	TRBJ2-7	CSVRRGSSYEQYF
TRBV7-2	-	TRBJ2-6	CASSLAGVGANVLTF
TRBV30	TRBD2	TRBJ2-7	CAWNRGLAGEQYF
TRBV10-3	TRBD2	TRBJ2-7	CAISNPSSGRYGSTYEQYF
TRBV25-1	TRBD1	TRBJ2-7	CASSVSGQGVYEQYF
TRBV11-2	TRBD1	TRBJ1-6	CASSLTGESPLHF
TRBV11-1	TRBD2	TRBJ2-7	CASRRLAGETFYEQYF
TRBV6-1	TRBD1	TRBJ1-2	CASTNPGQGDYGYTF
TRBV7-2	TRBD1	TRBJ2-5	CASRKTGTEETQYF
TRBV19	TRBD1	TRBJ1-2	CASSMGQRYGYTF
TRBV28	TRBD2	TRBJ2-5	CASTPGGGPAQYF
TRBV19	TRBD1	TRBJ2-7	CASSQGTGGRYEQYF
TRBV12-3/TRBV12-4	TRBD2	TRBJ2-2	CASSLGTSDSTTGELFF
TRBV30	TRBD2	TRBJ2-7	CAWSGLAGEQYF
TRBV5-5	-	TRBJ2-7	CASSLSVTYEQYF
TRBV7-6	-	TRBJ1-1	CASSPGLPTEAFF
TRBV2	TRBD1	TRBJ1-1	CASSGETGGPGTEAFF
TRBV6-5	TRBD1	TRBJ1-2	CASSSDRELYYGYTF
TRBV7-2	TRBD2	TRBJ2-5	CASSVGLAGVETQYF
TRBV7-3	-	TRBJ2-7	CASSLTAGSEQYF
TRBV10-3	-	TRBJ2-5	CAIRGGVLETQYF
TRBV28	-	TRBJ2-7	CASTAGLSHYEQYF
TRBV12-3/TRBV12-4	-	TRBJ1-5	CASSLQTGGNQPQHF
TRBV12-3/TRBV12-4	TRBD2	TRBJ2-1	CASSLSSGRSDEQFF
TRBV12-3/TRBV12-4	-	TRBJ1-6	CASSLVGAGPNSPLHF
TRBV24-1	-	TRBJ2-3	CATSDEQGDTQYF
TRBV20-1	-	TRBJ2-7	CSARGQGGVYEQYF
TRBV6-1	-	TRBJ2-7	CASRNPGSGTYEQYF
TRBV20-1	-	TRBJ1-2	CSARGRKDSSYGYTF
TRBV24-1	-	TRBJ2-5	CATSDLRTRGAQYF
TRBV6-2/TRBV6-3	-	TRBJ2-5	CASSYPGTQEETQYF
TRBV27	-	TRBJ2-7	CASSFSGLPYEQYF
TRBV12-3/TRBV12-4	-	TRBJ2-3	CASGVRTDTQYF
TRBV11-2	-	TRBJ2-7	CASSLWDRGAYEQYF
TRBV5-1	-	TRBJ2-7	CASSSRVGPYEQYF
TRBV30	-	TRBJ1-2	CAWSQDLYGYTF
TRBV2	-	TRBJ2-7	CASSVGQGTPEYF